The sequence of this TCR beta chain was determined in a study of shared clonotypes between healthy human individuals. For the study at large: Per donor, CD8 memory used one plate, CD8 naive used two, CD4 memory used three and CD4 naive used three. Study-level findings and limits: Rarefaction showed sorted-subset sequencing was incomplete despite large depth. Exclusively blood specimens were collected; tissue repertoires likely differ.

Remarks on this clone: What it recognizes is unknown.

CDR3 size: 16 residues. Trimming stripped 1 base from V and 7 bases from J, with 17 bases between. Germline CDR1 and CDR2: SGHAT and FQNNGV. The protocol was immunoSEQ multiplex PCR, while the TCRdb copy is restricted to in-frame clones and leaves out a portion. The sample contains about 2.4 million clones, over 85% of which appear only once. This chain joins TRBV11-2 and TRBJ2-1; D is perhaps TRBD2 (5 bases). The source material was naive CD4+ T cells from PBMCs. The subset denotes: CD45RA+ positively selected. The TCR was taken from a young man in good health. Some clones in this sample may be carry-over from other donors' samples. For the CDR3, the DNA is TGTGCCAGCAGCTTAGGGTTCGGCGGGTTCACTAATGAGCAGTTCTTC. Translating gives CASSLGFGGFTNEQFF.